This T cell receptor (beta chain) was recorded in a study of T cell responses to AZD1222 COVID-19 vaccine. With 2 bases clipped from V and 7 bases from J, the junction kept 17 bases outside the gene matches. The CDR3 runs 18 residues. The germline CDR1 and CDR2 sequences are LNHDA and SQIVND (reference sequence). This table comes from immunoSEQ multiplex PCR, and its TCRdb copy is limited to in-frame clones, with some not included. This sample's table has some 150,000 clones. The receptor comes from an adult in good health. This chain uses TRBV19 with TRBJ1-2, with TRBD1 matching 9 bases. The sample was peripheral blood. Here the CDR3 reads CASSIPGGRSGTGFGYTF. DNA for the CDR3: TGTGCCAGTAGTATACCCGGAGGAAGGAGCGGGACAGGGTTTGGCTACACCTTC.